The rows below give T cell receptor beta chains drawn from one sample of a study of T cell responses to AZD1222 COVID-19 vaccine. Sequenced by immunoSEQ multiplex PCR; TCRdb stores in-frame clones only, minus some. This table holds more than 120,000 clones, more than 70% found once. The sequencing here drew on peripheral blood, taken 28 days after the second AZD1222 dose. These receptors all stem from an adult who received the AZD1222 COVID-19 vaccine. CDR3s include the opening cysteine and the closing phenylalanine or tryptophan. A D gene is named only where the DNA matches it firmly. Clone sizes are given selectively: once, few, many, or a class where the clone is expanded.

d_gene: .
v_gene: TRBV7-8
abundance: .
j_gene: TRBJ1-3
CDR3aa: CASRGSGNTIYF
CDR3nt: TGTGCCAGCCGTGGCTCTGGAAACACCATATATTTT

d_gene: .
v_gene: TRBV27
abundance: .
j_gene: TRBJ2-1
CDR3aa: CATASGTSNEQFF
CDR3nt: TGTGCCACCGCCTCCGGGACCTCGAATGAGCAGTTCTTC

d_gene: .
v_gene: TRBV25-1
abundance: once
j_gene: TRBJ2-2
CDR3aa: CASSGGGELFF
CDR3nt: TGTGCCAGCAGTGGAGGCGGGGAGCTGTTTTTT

d_gene: .
v_gene: TRBV19
abundance: .
j_gene: TRBJ1-3
CDR3aa: CASSMLQGSDTIYF
CDR3nt: TGTGCCAGTAGTATGCTGCAGGGGAGCGACACCATATATTTT

d_gene: TRBD2
v_gene: TRBV9
abundance: .
j_gene: TRBJ2-1
CDR3aa: CASSVLGTSLYNEQFF
CDR3nt: TGTGCCAGCAGCGTTTTAGGGACTAGCTTGTACAATGAGCAGTTCTTC

d_gene: TRBD2
v_gene: TRBV10-1
abundance: .
j_gene: TRBJ2-3
CDR3aa: CASSGERGLTDTQYF
CDR3nt: TGCGCCAGCAGTGGGGAGCGGGGGCTCACAGATACGCAGTATTTT

d_gene: .
v_gene: TRBV29-1
abundance: .
j_gene: TRBJ1-1
CDR3aa: CSVVRGDTEAFF
CDR3nt: TGCAGCGTTGTCCGGGGTGACACTGAAGCTTTCTTT

d_gene: .
v_gene: TRBV29-1
abundance: .
j_gene: TRBJ2-7
CDR3aa: CSVGGTGVSTYWDEQYF
CDR3nt: TGCAGCGTTGGGGGGACGGGTGTCAGTACTTACTGGGACGAGCAGTACTTC

d_gene: TRBD1
v_gene: TRBV5-4
abundance: .
j_gene: TRBJ2-5
CDR3aa: CASRPRQGAGETQYF
CDR3nt: TGTGCCAGCAGACCAAGACAGGGAGCCGGTGAGACCCAGTACTTC

d_gene: .
v_gene: TRBV19
abundance: .
j_gene: TRBJ1-1
CDR3aa: CASSRQGWEAFF
CDR3nt: TGTGCCAGTAGTAGGCAGGGGTGGGAAGCTTTCTTT

d_gene: .
v_gene: TRBV7-9
abundance: .
j_gene: TRBJ1-1
CDR3aa: CASSLAGPGTEAFF
CDR3nt: TGTGCCAGCAGCTTAGCGGGGCCGGGCACTGAAGCTTTCTTT